This T cell receptor (beta chain) was recorded in a study of T cell repertoires in cytomegalovirus infection. Overall study: Indications came from public TCR beta signatures; they pointed to CMV infection and to a matching HLA type.

Study results and limitations: Within the response measured ex vivo, HLA-C-restricted CMV-specific TCR beta clonotypes were dominant. Cumulative public TCR beta family frequency identified carriers of CMV plus the relevant HLA.

Losses at the gene ends were 4 bases for V and 1 base for J; bases not matched to a gene: 8. The germline gives CDR1 SGHDT, CDR2 YYEEEE. This CDR3 has 16 residues. As concerns this clonotype: Its antigen is as yet unknown.

TCRdb ran MiXCR on the reads and lists one entry per CDR3 protein. The table records hundreds of thousands of distinct CDR3 sequences, approximately 33% of them present only once. The sample comprised PBMCs. This chain uses TRBV5-6 with TRBJ2-3; 8 positions match TRBD1. The clonotype was recovered from a human donor in good health (CMV status not recorded). Some clones in this sample may be carry-over from other donors' samples. DNA for the CDR3: TGTGCCAGCAGCGGAACCGGGACAGGCCGCACAGATACGCAGTATTTT. Translating it yields CASSGTGTGRTDTQYF.